The 10 T cell receptor beta chains below were found in one sample sequenced in a study of T cells in Graves' hyperthyroidism and ophthalmopathy. Amplified regions were TCR beta CDR3 sequences from RNA transcripts. An initial round of RT-PCR targeting the TCR CDR3 relied on the HTBI primer set. TCRdb re-called the multiplex PCR reads through MiXCR, storing one row per CDR3 protein. The data hold approximately 600,000 distinct CDR3 sequences, with 15% to 20% observed a single time. The sequenced sample consisted of blood. Receptors originate from a woman aged 25-40 years with Graves' hyperthyroidism.

This clonotype has a handful of counts. A clone one base away is much larger, so this may be a read error. The chain is built from TRBV2 and TRBJ1-1, with D perhaps TRBD1 (5 bases). CDR1 is SNHLY and CDR2 is FYNNEI in the germline V gene. CDR3 length: 11 amino acids. This chain's CDR3 is CACSDRTEAFF. The CDR3 nucleotides read TGTGCCTGCAGTGACAGAACTGAAGCTTTCTTT.

This clonotype was seen only a few times. A read error may explain this, as a much larger clone is one base away. The gene calls are TRBV2 and TRBJ2-1, with D possibly TRBD2 on 5 matching bases. V dropped 7 bases and J dropped 7 bases, with 11 bases sitting between them. The CDR3 runs 12 residues. The germline gives CDR1 SNHLY, CDR2 FYNNEI. CDR3 sequence: CASKRTANEQFF. The CDR3 DNA reads as TGTGCCAGCAAGAGGACTGCGAATGAGCAGTTCTTC.

At least ten counts were recorded for this clonotype. The rearrangement joins TRBV6-2 or TRBV6-3 to TRBJ2-5; D might be TRBD1 or TRBD2, each matching 6 bases. The ends were cut back, 8 bases at V and 2 bases at J, with 27 bases in the middle. Germline values: CDR1 MNHEY, CDR2 SVGEGT. This CDR3 comprises 18 residues. As DNA, the CDR3 is TGTGCCAGCCAGAATTCCCTGTACCGAGGGGGGCTACAAGAGACCCAGTACTTC. As protein: CASQNSLYRGGLQETQYF.

This clonotype has more than one count but fewer than ten. The J gene is TRBJ2-7, the V gene TRBV29-1; D gene uncertain. The CDR3 totals 11 residues. Germline CDR1 is SQVTM and CDR2 is ANQGSEA. The germline V and J ends were trimmed by 3 bases and 2 bases, with 5 bases remaining between them. For the CDR3, the DNA is TGCAGCGTTGAGGCAGCCTACGAGCAGTACTTC. This sequence encodes CSVEAAYEQYF.

The J gene is TRBJ2-1, the V gene TRBV10-2, with TRBD2 matching over 7 bases. Germline V gives CDR1 WSHSY, CDR2 SAAADI. J gave up 4 bases and V 0 bases, and 6 bases lay outside the gene matches. This CDR3 has 16 amino acids. The CDR3 sequence: CASSESGTTIYNEQFF. In nucleotides, the CDR3 is TGCGCCAGCAGTGAGTCGGGGACTACCATTTACAATGAGCAGTTCTTC.

The chain links TRBV28 to TRBJ2-4; D is undetermined. The CDR3 is 15 residues long. CDR1 and CDR2 from the germline V gene are MDHEN and SYDVKM. V lost 1 base to trimming and J lost 8 bases, with 15 bases between them. CDR3 nucleotide sequence: TGTGCCAGCAGTTTATTCTTCTCTGGGGAATACATTCAGTACTTC. Translating gives CASSLFFSGEYIQYF.

This clonotype was seen at least ten times. The chain recombines TRBV28 with TRBJ2-7; 7 bases are a match to TRBD2. The germline gives CDR1 MDHEN, CDR2 SYDVKM. This CDR3 comprises 14 residues. The ends lost 5 bases at V and 0 bases at J; junction bases unmatched: 4. The CDR3 sequence: CASSPRDYSYEQYF. The CDR3 DNA reads as TGTGCCAGCAGTCCCCGGGACTACTCCTACGAGCAGTACTTC.

The chain combines TRBV7-2 with TRBJ2-7, with 10 positions matching TRBD1. From germline, CDR1 is SGHTA and CDR2 FQGNSA. The J segment lost 0 bases and the V segment lost 5 bases, leaving 7 bases of the junction unmatched. The CDR3 spans 16 residues. Here the CDR3 DNA reads TGTGCCAGCAGCATGACAGGGGGCACTATCTCCTACGAGCAGTACTTC. This encodes CASSMTGGTISYEQYF. Complete variable domain (other parts from reference TRBV7-2 and TRBJ2-7): GAGVSQSPSNKVTEKGKDVELRCDPISGHTALYWYRQSLGQGLEFLIYFQGNSAPDKSGLPSDRFSAERTGGSVSTLTIQRTQQEDSAVYLCASSMTGGTISYEQYFGPGTRLTVT.

This sequence joins TRBV5-1 and TRBJ1-2; 7 nucleotides agree with TRBD1. The CDR3 sequence is 13 residues long. V lost 3 bases to trimming and J lost 4 bases; unmatched junction nucleotides: 3. Germline V gives CDR1 SGHRS, CDR2 YFSETQ. CDR3 coding DNA: TGCGCCAGCAGCTGGGACAGCCCCTATGGCTACACCTTC. It translates to CASSWDSPYGYTF.

With respect to this clonotype: One base away lies a much larger clone, so this may be a sequencing read error. The V and J genes are TRBV28 and TRBJ2-7; 7 bases fit TRBD2. The CDR3 loop spans 14 amino acids. The germline gives CDR1 MDHEN, CDR2 SYDVKM. V was pared by 7 bases and J by 6 bases, with 12 bases of the junction left unmatched. The CDR3 nucleotides are TGTGCCAGCATCTCAGGGAGGGCTAGGCGCGAGCAGTACTTC. This sequence encodes CASISGRARREQYF.